The 28 T cell receptor beta chains in this list originate from one sample, sequenced in a study of blood T cell repertoires in COVID-19. The protocol was immunoSEQ multiplex PCR, while the TCRdb copy is restricted to in-frame clones and leaves out a portion. This sample carries around 180,000 clones, around 85% of them seen once, and the ten largest clones take 2.1%. The sample consisted of peripheral blood. The receptors were gathered from a man aged 70 or older with active or convalescent COVID-19.

This chain joins TRBV14 and TRBJ2-7; D is undetermined. The CDR3 length is 14 residues. V was cut by 6 bases and J by 0 bases, with 12 bases left in between. Looked up from germline, CDR1 is SGHDN and CDR2 is FVKESK. CDR3 in amino acids: CASSFGWSSYEQYF. The CDR3 region has the DNA TGTGCCAGCAGTTTTGGATGGAGCTCCTACGAGCAGTACTTC.

The CDR3, as DNA: TGCGCCAGCAGCCAAGATTGGGAGGCCACCTCTGGAAACACCATATATTTT. It specifies CASSQDWEATSGNTIYF. V and J are TRBV4-1 and TRBJ1-3, with unresolved D. CDR3 size: 17 residues. Germline-derived CDR1 and CDR2 are MGHRA and YSYEKL. V lost 0 bases to trimming and J lost 0 bases, with 12 bases between them.

The chain links TRBV28 to TRBJ2-7; 7 nucleotides agree with TRBD1. Germline CDR1 is MDHEN and CDR2 is SYDVKM. Losses at the gene ends were 3 bases for V and 4 bases for J; bases not matched to a gene: 9. The CDR3 length is 15 residues. The CDR3 loop reads CASSFPGTAIYEQYF. CDR3 DNA sequence: TGTGCCAGCAGTTTCCCTGGGACAGCAATTTACGAGCAGTACTTC. Looking up the rest from reference TRBV28 and TRBJ2-7 gives the full variable domain: DVKVTQSSRYLVKRTGEKVFLECVQDMDHENMFWYRQDPGLGLRLIYFSYDVKMKEKGDIPEGYSVSREKKERFSLILESASTNQTSMYLCASSFPGTAIYEQYFGPGTRLTVT.

The chain links TRBV20-1 to TRBJ2-1; possibly TRBD1 for D (5 bases). V was shortened by 4 bases and J by 8 bases, with 6 bases between the two germline ends. The CDR3 covers 10 residues. The germline V gene has CDR1 DFQATT and CDR2 SNEGSKA (reference sequence). CDR3 protein: CSATGYEQFF. CDR3 bases: TGCAGTGCTACAGGGTATGAGCAGTTCTTC.

This clone was counted a few times. This rearrangement joins TRBV19 to TRBJ2-5, with a weak D call TRBD2 (6 bases). Germline CDR1 reads LNHDA; CDR2 reads SQIVND (reference sequence). Between the trimmed V and J ends, which lost 8 bases and 4 bases, there was a span of 20 bases. This CDR3 has 15 amino acids. The CDR3 coding sequence is TGTGCCAGTTCCGGAGGGAGTGGGATGGGAGAGACCCAGTACTTC. As protein: CASSGGSGMGETQYF.

The chain employs TRBV5-1 and TRBJ1-2; 7 positions match TRBD1. The CDR3 has 13 residues. Per germline, CDR1 SGHRS and CDR2 YFSETQ. J was trimmed by 8 bases and V by 4 bases; bases with no gene match: 8. The CDR3 DNA follows: TGCGCCAGCAGCGCAGGGGGTCCGCGCGGCTACACCTTC. Amino acids: CASSAGGPRGYTF.

The chain uses TRBV11-2 and TRBJ2-3, with 10 positions matching TRBD1. Germline CDR1 and CDR2: SGHAT and FQNNGV. This CDR3 comprises 16 residues. V lost 2 bases and J lost 6; bases outside the gene matches: 8. CDR3 protein: CASSLRRTGGWDTQYF. In nucleotides, the CDR3 is TGTGCCAGCAGCTTAAGGAGGACAGGGGGTTGGGATACGCAGTATTTT.

V gene TRBV7-8 combines with J gene TRBJ1-2; tentative D call: TRBD1 (5 bases). Per germline, CDR1 SGHVS and CDR2 FQNEAQ. The CDR3 is made up of 15 amino acids. Trimming removed 5 bases from V and 4 bases from J, with 17 bases in between. For the CDR3, the DNA is TGTGCCAGCAGCCTAAGTGGGGGGTCGGGCTATGGCTACACCTTC. Translation gives CASSLSGGSGYGYTF.

The chain carries TRBV5-8 and TRBJ1-4; 8 bases agree with TRBD1. V shed 2 bases and J 8 bases; nucleotides not matched to a gene: 8. CDR1 and CDR2 (germline): SGHTS, YDEGEE. The CDR3 runs 15 residues. The chain's CDR3 is CASSFIGTGREKLFF. The CDR3 coding sequence is TGTGCCAGCAGCTTCATAGGGACAGGTCGAGAAAAACTGTTTTTT.

The CDR3 DNA is TGCAGCGGTGACAGGGGCTCGGGGAACACTGAAGCTTTCTTT. It codes for CSGDRGSGNTEAFF. The chain uses TRBV29-1 and TRBJ1-1; 8 positions agree with TRBD1. V dropped 7 bases and J dropped 1; count of bases not matched to a gene: 8. The length of the CDR3 is 14 residues. The germline CDR1 and CDR2 sequences are SQVTM and ANQGSEA.

The V gene is TRBV12-3 or TRBV12-4, the J gene TRBJ1-6; 7 bases are a match to TRBD1. The CDR3 length is 13 residues. The trim removed 7 bases at V and 10 bases at J, leaving 7 bases unmatched. CDR3: CASTQGGYSPLHF. Here the CDR3 DNA reads TGTGCCAGCACCCAGGGGGGTTACTCACCCCTCCACTTT.

The V gene is TRBV3-1 (or the pseudogene TRBV3-2), the J gene TRBJ2-1, with TRBD2 matching 8 bases. Trimming removed 0 bases from V and 5 bases from J; junction bases left unmatched: 3. Germline V gene data show CDR1 as LGHDT and CDR2 as YNNKEL (reference sequence). The CDR3 runs 15 residues. Written as DNA, the CDR3 is TGTGCCAGCAGCCAAGAAAGGACTAGCCACAATGAGCAGTTCTTC. As protein: CASSQERTSHNEQFF.

This clone appeared a single time. The rearrangement joins TRBV28 to TRBJ2-7; 8 nucleotides align to TRBD1. The V segment lost 5 bases and the J segment 2 bases; nucleotides outside the gene matches: 5. Germline loops: CDR1 MDHEN, CDR2 SYDVKM. This CDR3 spans 14 amino acids. CDR3 DNA sequence: TGTGCCAGCAGTAACGGACAGGGCCCCTACGAGCAGTACTTC. Translation gives CASSNGQGPYEQYF.

The table lists this clone with a few counts. DNA of the CDR3: TGTGCCAGCAGCCAATCCTCGGGGGACAGGACCTACAATGAGCAGTTCTTC. Its translation: CASSQSSGDRTYNEQFF. The chain recombines TRBV3-1 (or the pseudogene TRBV3-2) with TRBJ2-1, with TRBD1 matching 8 bases. V shed 2 bases and J 2 bases; nucleotides not matched to a gene: 8. CDR1 is LGHDT, CDR2 YNNKEL, per germline (reference sequence). The CDR3 covers 17 residues.

This clone has a handful of counts. V and J are TRBV5-4 and TRBJ1-2; D remains ambiguous. CDR1 and CDR2 from the germline V gene are SGHNT and YYREEE (reference sequence). Trimming left V 3 bases short and J 7 bases short, with 13 bases between. The CDR3 has 13 amino acids. CDR3 in amino acids: CASSSGGLFGYTF. The DNA of the CDR3 is TGTGCCAGCAGCTCGGGAGGGTTGTTTGGCTACACCTTC.

The chain recombines TRBV19 with TRBJ1-5, with TRBD1 as a possible D gene (6 bases). Germline V CDR1 and CDR2: LNHDA, SQIVND (reference sequence). The CDR3 runs to 15 residues. Trimming pared 3 bases from V and 4 bases from J, leaving 13 bases between. CDR3 residues: CASSIRGPRNQPQHF. The CDR3 region has the DNA TGTGCCAGTAGTATCAGGGGCCCTAGGAATCAGCCCCAGCATTTT.

This chain uses TRBV10-3 with TRBJ2-3; 7 positions agree with TRBD1. This CDR3 region has 16 residues. Germline lookup yields CDR1 ENHRY and CDR2 SYGVKD. Trimming cost V 1 base and J 3 bases; bases outside gene matches: 7. CDR3 nucleotide sequence: TGTGCCATCAGTGAGTTAGGGGGCGCTGGAACAGATACGCAGTATTTT. It codes for CAISELGGAGTDTQYF.

This chain connects TRBV10-3 to TRBJ2-5, with 8 bases matching TRBD2. The germline gives CDR1 ENHRY, CDR2 SYGVKD. Losses at the gene ends were 6 bases for V and 5 bases for J; bases not matched to a gene: 11. CDR3 length equals 15 residues. CDR3 coding DNA: TGTGCCATCAGCCCAAGGCGGGAGGTATCGGAGACCCAGTACTTC. This gives the protein CAISPRREVSETQYF.

In DNA form, the CDR3 reads TGTGCCAGCAGCCTATCTAGGCTCGGGAACACTGAAGCTTTCTTT. Its protein is CASSLSRLGNTEAFF. The V and J genes are TRBV7-2 and TRBJ1-1; D is uncertain. Germline V gene data show CDR1 as SGHTA and CDR2 as FQGNSA. The length of the CDR3 is 15 residues. The V gene lost 5 bases and the J gene lost 1 base, with 14 bases spanning the gap. Using reference TRBV7-2 and TRBJ1-1 for the parts outside the CDR3, the full variable domain is GAGVSQSPSNKVTEKGKDVELRCDPISGHTALYWYRQSLGQGLEFLIYFQGNSAPDKSGLPSDRFSAERTGGSVSTLTIQRTQQEDSAVYLCASSLSRLGNTEAFFGQGTRLTVV.

The chain's CDR3 is CASSSSVPGLVGEQYF. The CDR3 bases are TGTGCCAGCAGTTCCTCAGTCCCGGGACTAGTTGGTGAGCAGTACTTC. The V gene is TRBV28, the J gene TRBJ2-7; 8 bases are a match to TRBD2. The CDR3 contains 16 residues. Germline values: CDR1 MDHEN, CDR2 SYDVKM. The ends lost 4 bases at V and 7 bases at J; junction bases unmatched: 15.

V and J are TRBV7-9 and TRBJ1-5, with TRBD1 as a possible D gene (6 bases). The CDR3 totals 15 residues. The germline V gene encodes CDR1 SEHNR and CDR2 FQNEAQ (reference sequence). V lost 1 base, J lost 1 base, and 8 bases lay in between. The chain's CDR3 is CASSLGTGSNQPQHF. DNA for the CDR3: TGTGCCAGCAGCTTAGGAACAGGGAGCAATCAGCCCCAGCATTTT.

The chain employs TRBV9 and TRBJ2-6, with D maybe TRBD2 (6 bases). The CDR3 spans 16 residues. Trimming pared 3 bases from V and 4 bases from J, leaving 14 bases between. Germline V gives CDR1 SGDLS, CDR2 YYNGEE. The CDR3 DNA reads as TGTGCCAGCAGCGCCCCCCGGGGGTCGGGGGCCAACGTCCTGACTTTC. Translating gives CASSAPRGSGANVLTF. Full variable domain (rest looked up from reference TRBV9 and TRBJ2-6): DSGVTQTPKHLITATGQRVTLRCSPRSGDLSVYWYQQSLDQGLQFLIQYYNGEERAKGNILERFSAQQFPDLHSELNLSSLELGDSALYFCASSAPRGSGANVLTFGAGSRLTVL.

The chain combines TRBV6-2 or TRBV6-3 with TRBJ1-1, with 9 bases aligning to TRBD1. The CDR3 is 13 residues long. Per the germline V gene, CDR1 is MNHEY and CDR2 is SVGEGT. Trimming took 6 bases from V and 8 from J; bases not matched to a gene: 7. CDR3 sequence reads: CASSNTGGREAFF. CDR3 DNA sequence: TGTGCCAGCAGCAACACAGGGGGCAGGGAAGCTTTCTTT.

The rearrangement uses TRBV10-3 and TRBJ1-3; no definite D call. The germline CDR1 and CDR2 sequences are ENHRY and SYGVKD. V dropped 8 bases and J dropped 0 bases, with 5 bases sitting between them. CDR3 size: 12 residues. The DNA for the CDR3 is TGTGCCATCTTTAGCTCTGGAAACACCATATATTTT. Encoded protein: CAIFSSGNTIYF.

This clone was recorded only once. This rearrangement joins TRBV7-2 to TRBJ2-3, with TRBD2 matching 8 bases. Germline V gene lookup returns CDR1 SGHTA and CDR2 FQGNSA. CDR3 length equals 15 residues. J lost 1 base, V lost 5 bases, and 5 bases had no gene match. The CDR3 coding sequence is TGTGCCAGCAGCGTCCCGGGACTAGGCACAGATACGCAGTATTTT. It encodes CASSVPGLGTDTQYF.

This chain connects TRBV7-2 to TRBJ2-2; D remains unclear. Germline V gene lookup returns CDR1 SGHTA and CDR2 FQGNSA. The CDR3 spans 14 residues. V was shortened by 7 bases and J by 0 bases, with 9 bases between the two germline ends. The CDR3 DNA is TGTGCCAGCATGTACCACTCGAACACCGGGGAGCTGTTTTTT. Protein product: CASMYHSNTGELFF.

This clone came up a few times. The J gene is TRBJ1-3, the V gene TRBV30, with 7 bases fitting TRBD1. V trimming: 4 bases; J trimming: 4 bases; junction bases outside the gene matches: 10. In germline, CDR1 is GTSNPN, CDR2 SVGIG (reference sequence). The CDR3 extends over 15 amino acids. CDR3 sequence: CAWTKGTDIGNTIYF. The CDR3 coding sequence is TGTGCCTGGACGAAAGGGACAGATATAGGAAACACCATATATTTT. The variable domain in full, with the rest retrieved from reference TRBV30 and TRBJ1-3, is SQTIHQWPATLVQPVGSPLSLECTVEGTSNPNLYWYRQAAGRGLQLLFYSVGIGQISSEVPQNLSASRPQDRQFILSSKKLLLSDSGFYLCAWTKGTDIGNTIYFGEGSWLTVV.

The V call is TRBV11-2, the J call TRBJ2-1; D remains ambiguous. Per the germline V gene, CDR1 is SGHAT and CDR2 is FQNNGV. V shed 0 bases and J shed 0 bases, with 12 bases lying between them. CDR3 size: 17 residues. The CDR3 region has the DNA TGTGCCAGCAGCTTAGATTTTGCTCTAGGCTCCTACAATGAGCAGTTCTTC. Protein product: CASSLDFALGSYNEQFF. Complete variable domain (other parts from reference TRBV11-2 and TRBJ2-1): EAGVAQSPRYKIIEKRQSVAFWCNPISGHATLYWYQQILGQGPKLLIQFQNNGVVDDSQLPKDRFSAERLKGVDSTLKIQPAKLEDSAVYLCASSLDFALGSYNEQFFGPGTRLTVL.